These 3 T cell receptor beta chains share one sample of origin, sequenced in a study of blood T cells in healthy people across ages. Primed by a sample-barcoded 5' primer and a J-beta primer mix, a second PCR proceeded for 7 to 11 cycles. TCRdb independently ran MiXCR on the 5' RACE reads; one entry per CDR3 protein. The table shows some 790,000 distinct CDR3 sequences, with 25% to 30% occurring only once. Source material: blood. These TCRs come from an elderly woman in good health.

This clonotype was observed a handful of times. The CDR3 nucleotides read TGTGCCTGGAACGAGCAGAGGACCGGGGAGCTGTTTTTT. Amino acid sequence: CAWNEQRTGELFF. This chain connects TRBV30 to TRBJ2-2; D ambiguous. The germline CDR1 and CDR2 sequences are GTSNPN and SVGIG (reference sequence). The length of the CDR3 is 13 residues. V gave up 4 bases and J gave up 5 bases, with 11 bases separating them.

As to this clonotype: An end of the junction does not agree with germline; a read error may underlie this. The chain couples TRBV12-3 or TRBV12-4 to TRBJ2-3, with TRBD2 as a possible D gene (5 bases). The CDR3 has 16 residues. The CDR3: CAGSPLPRGSADTQYF. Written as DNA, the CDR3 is TGTGCCGGCAGTCCCCTACCCAGAGGGAGTGCAGATACGCAGTATTTT.

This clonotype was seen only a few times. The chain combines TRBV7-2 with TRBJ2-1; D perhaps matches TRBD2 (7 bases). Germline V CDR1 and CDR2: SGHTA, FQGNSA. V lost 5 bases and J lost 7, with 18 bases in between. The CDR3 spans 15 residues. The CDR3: CASSPVGGAGNEQFF. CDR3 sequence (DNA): TGTGCCAGCAGCCCGGTGGGGGGGGCGGGAAATGAGCAGTTCTTC.